The 24 T cell receptor beta chains below were found in one sample sequenced in a study of blood T cell repertoires in COVID-19. Clones were sequenced by immunoSEQ multiplex PCR, and TCRdb holds only the in-frame ones, with some missing. The sample consists of about 140,000 clones, 60% to 85% of them appearing once. Sequencing was performed on peripheral blood. The receptors come from a woman older than 75 with active or convalescent COVID-19.

The chain combines TRBV9 with TRBJ2-3; weak D call: TRBD2 (6 bases). Per germline, CDR1 SGDLS and CDR2 YYNGEE. Trimming left V 3 bases short and J 6 bases short, with 14 bases between. The CDR3 consists of 14 residues. The CDR3 reads CASSGRAGWDTQYF. The CDR3 bases are TGTGCCAGCAGCGGGAGGGCAGGTTGGGATACGCAGTATTTT. The full variable domain, completed using reference TRBV9 and TRBJ2-3, is DSGVTQTPKHLITATGQRVTLRCSPRSGDLSVYWYQQSLDQGLQFLIQYYNGEERAKGNILERFSAQQFPDLHSELNLSSLELGDSALYFCASSGRAGWDTQYFGPGTRLTVL.

This rearrangement joins TRBV2 to TRBJ1-6, with TRBD1 matching over 8 bases. The J segment lost 9 bases and the V segment lost 8 bases, leaving 6 bases of the junction unmatched. Germline CDR1 reads SNHLY; CDR2 reads FYNNEI. The CDR3 has 13 residues. Here the CDR3 DNA reads TGTGCCAGCGGAGGACAGGGAATTTCACCCCTCCACTTT. As protein: CASGGQGISPLHF.

This chain uses TRBV6-6 with TRBJ1-4; D remains unclear. Per the germline V gene, CDR1 is MNHNY and CDR2 is SVGAGI (reference sequence). This CDR3 has 16 residues. Trimming left V 6 bases short and J 2 bases short, with 16 bases between. DNA for the CDR3: TGTGCCAGCAGAAAGATACTATCCGGCACTAATGAAAAACTGTTTTTT. It yields the protein CASRKILSGTNEKLFF.

This clone was picked up a small number of times. This chain uses TRBV28 with TRBJ1-5; TRBD1 might be the D (5 bases). This CDR3 contains 11 residues. Germline V lookup: CDR1 MDHEN, CDR2 SYDVKM. Trimming left V 5 bases short and J 11 bases short, with 10 bases between. The DNA of the CDR3 is TGTGCCAGCAGTCACAGGTATACCCAGCATTTT. Protein product: CASSHRYTQHF.

The rearrangement uses TRBV7-9 and TRBJ2-7, with no clear D. Germline V gene lookup returns CDR1 SEHNR and CDR2 FQNEAQ (reference sequence). CDR3 length: 15 residues. Trimming removed 3 bases from V and 5 bases from J, with 17 bases in between. The CDR3 nucleotides are TGTGCCAGCAGCTTGTCCGGGTTTCTTATAGACGAGCAGTACTTC. This gives the protein CASSLSGFLIDEQYF.

The sample holds many counts of this clone. V usage is TRBV7-9 and J usage is TRBJ1-1; 7 bases are shared with TRBD1. The CDR3 runs 13 residues. The V and J ends lost 5 bases and 12 bases, in that order; junction bases with no gene match: 12. Germline CDR1 is SEHNR and CDR2 is FQNEAQ (reference sequence). CDR3 protein: CASSTETGSGSFF. The CDR3 region has the DNA TGTGCCAGCAGCACCGAGACAGGGTCAGGGTCTTTCTTT.

This sequence joins TRBV28 and TRBJ2-1, with D tentatively TRBD1 (6 bases). The CDR3 runs 18 residues. V gave up 1 base and J gave up 5 bases, with 21 bases separating them. CDR1 MDHEN and CDR2 SYDVKM come from the germline V gene. CDR3 region: CASSLSRRRGWTNNEQFF. The CDR3, as DNA: TGTGCCAGCAGTTTATCGCGCCGTAGGGGGTGGACGAACAATGAGCAGTTCTTC.

The chain carries TRBV7-3 and TRBJ2-7, with TRBD1 matching over 9 bases. Trimming took 6 bases from V and 3 from J; bases not matched to a gene: 9. Germline CDR1 and CDR2: SGHTA and FQGTGA. The CDR3 has 15 residues. Here the CDR3 DNA reads TGTGCCAGCAGTATAACCGGGACAGGGATCTACGAGCAGTACTTC. Protein: CASSITGTGIYEQYF.

The chain couples TRBV28 to TRBJ2-1, with a possible D match to TRBD2 (7 bases). The CDR3 covers 18 residues. CDR1 is MDHEN, CDR2 SYDVKM, per germline. V gave up 4 bases and J gave up 2 bases, with 21 bases separating them. CDR3 coding DNA: TGTGCCAGCAGTTCAAGGGAGGGGGGGGTAATCACCTACAATGAGCAGTTCTTC. Amino acid sequence: CASSSREGGVITYNEQFF.

V and J are TRBV25-1 and TRBJ1-2; no clear D gene. Trimming stripped 4 bases from V and 8 bases from J, with 11 bases between. This CDR3 spans 12 amino acids. CDR1 and CDR2 from the germline V gene are MGHDK and SYGVNS. This CDR3 reads CASSVGERGYTF. CDR3 bases: TGTGCCAGCAGTGTTGGGGAGAGGGGCTACACCTTC.

The CDR3 DNA follows: TGTGCCAGCAGCTTGGAGCCTAGCGGGGGGGCGGTACAAGAGACCCAGTACTTC. Translation: CASSLEPSGGAVQETQYF. This rearrangement joins TRBV5-4 to TRBJ2-5; 12 positions match TRBD2. The CDR3 covers 18 residues. The J segment lost 2 bases and the V segment lost 0 bases, leaving 8 bases of the junction unmatched. Germline V gene lookup returns CDR1 SGHNT and CDR2 YYREEE (reference sequence).

V gene TRBV4-1 combines with J gene TRBJ2-5, with D perhaps TRBD2 (6 bases). Per the germline V gene, CDR1 is MGHRA and CDR2 is YSYEKL. The CDR3 is made up of 14 amino acids. The germline V and J ends were trimmed by 2 bases and 5 bases, with 12 bases remaining between them. CDR3 nucleotide sequence: TGCGCCAGCAGCCAAAAACTAGCAGAGGAGACCCAGTACTTC. Its protein is CASSQKLAEETQYF.

This clone has ten or more counts. The chain joins TRBV5-1 to TRBJ1-2; D not resolved. The V gene lost 1 base and the J gene lost 3 bases, with 7 bases spanning the gap. This CDR3 has 13 residues. Germline values: CDR1 SGHRS, CDR2 YFSETQ. In DNA, the CDR3 is TGCGCCAGCAGCTTGACAGACCACTATGGCTACACCTTC. Translation gives CASSLTDHYGYTF.

This chain connects TRBV3-1 (or the pseudogene TRBV3-2) to TRBJ2-3; possible D gene TRBD2, 6 bases. V was shortened by 3 bases and J by 5 bases, with 18 bases between the two germline ends. The CDR3 contains 16 residues. Germline V gene sequence: CDR1 LGHDT, CDR2 YNNKEL (reference sequence). The DNA for the CDR3 is TGTGCCAGCAGCCAGCCAGGACTAAGTCCCGTAGATACGCAGTATTTT. The encoded protein is CASSQPGLSPVDTQYF.

V usage is TRBV2 and J usage is TRBJ2-7, with a tentative D call TRBD1 (6 bases). This CDR3 is built from 13 residues. V lost 7 bases to trimming and J lost 5 bases, with 15 bases between them. Germline V lookup: CDR1 SNHLY, CDR2 FYNNEI. DNA for the CDR3: TGTGCCAGCATCGCAGGGGTTTCCGACGAGCAGTACTTC. Translation gives CASIAGVSDEQYF.

The rearrangement uses TRBV7-9 and TRBJ1-6; the D is unclear. The V and J ends lost 0 bases and 6 bases respectively, with 6 bases between them. CDR3 length: 14 residues. Germline V gene lookup returns CDR1 SEHNR and CDR2 FQNEAQ (reference sequence). CDR3 DNA sequence: TGTGCCAGCAGCTTAGCGGAGGGTAATTCACCCCTCCACTTT. Protein: CASSLAEGNSPLHF.

The chain has TRBV28 and TRBJ1-2; the match to TRBD1 covers 8 bases. Trimming cost V 5 bases and J 8 bases; bases outside gene matches: 10. Looked up from germline, CDR1 is MDHEN and CDR2 is SYDVKM. CDR3 length: 14 amino acids. For the CDR3, the DNA is TGTGCCAGCAGTCCCCGACAGGGGTTCGACGGCTACACCTTC. Protein product: CASSPRQGFDGYTF.

This rearrangement joins TRBV7-2 to TRBJ2-7; possible D gene TRBD1, 7 bases. Trimming pared 8 bases from V and 4 bases from J, leaving 21 bases between. Germline V CDR1 and CDR2: SGHTA, FQGNSA. CDR3 size: 15 residues. This CDR3 reads CASALRQGGLYEQYF. CDR3 in DNA: TGTGCCAGCGCCTTGCGACAGGGAGGTTTGTACGAGCAGTACTTC.

The chain couples TRBV19 to TRBJ2-3; no clear D gene. Per the germline V gene, CDR1 is LNHDA and CDR2 is SQIVND (reference sequence). Trimming pared 7 bases from V and 4 bases from J, leaving 18 bases between. The CDR3 is 15 residues long. Written as DNA, the CDR3 is TGTGCCAGTACTCAACGGGTCCCCGCCTCAGATACGCAGTATTTT. Protein: CASTQRVPASDTQYF.

This clone has only a few counts. The chain couples TRBV4-2 to TRBJ1-2, with no clear D. Germline-derived CDR1 and CDR2 are LGHNA and YNFKEQ. The ends were cut back, 0 bases at V and 4 bases at J, with 6 bases in the middle. The CDR3 length is 13 residues. The CDR3 sequence is CASSQDRFYGYTF. CDR3 coding DNA: TGTGCCAGCAGCCAAGATCGGTTCTATGGCTACACCTTC.

This sequence joins TRBV11-3 and TRBJ2-7, with 9 bases fitting TRBD1. Germline values: CDR1 SGHNT, CDR2 YENEEA. V gave up 4 bases and J gave up 5 bases; unmatched junction bases: 3. The CDR3 covers 13 residues. The CDR3 DNA follows: TGTGCCAGCAGCTCTAGGACAGGGGACGAGCAGTACTTC. Protein: CASSSRTGDEQYF.

V usage is TRBV5-1 and J usage is TRBJ1-2; TRBD1 agrees at 7 bases. This CDR3 is 14 amino acids long. V lost 3 bases to trimming and J lost 6 bases; unmatched junction nucleotides: 8. Per germline, CDR1 SGHRS and CDR2 YFSETQ. The CDR3 nucleotides read TGCGCCAGCAGCTCGGGACAGCCCGGGGATGGCTACACCTTC. This encodes CASSSGQPGDGYTF. Variable domain in full (rest from reference TRBV5-1 and TRBJ1-2): KAGVTQTPRYLIKTRGQQVTLSCSPISGHRSVSWYQQTPGQGLQFLFEYFSETQRNKGNFPGRFSGRQFSNSRSEMNVSTLELGDSALYLCASSSGQPGDGYTFGSGTRLTVV.

This rearrangement joins TRBV6-6 to TRBJ1-5; 8 bases match TRBD1. The germline V gene has CDR1 MNHNY and CDR2 SVGAGI (reference sequence). V trimming: 5 bases; J trimming: 1 base; junction bases outside the gene matches: 10. This CDR3 region has 17 residues. CDR3 coding DNA: TGTGCCAGCAGTCGTACTTCAGGGGGCTTGAGCAATCAGCCCCAGCATTTT. Encoded protein: CASSRTSGGLSNQPQHF.

This clone came up once. The chain joins TRBV4-1 to TRBJ1-2; no definite D call. Trimming took off 1 base at V and 5 bases at J, with 17 bases between the two ends. The germline gives CDR1 MGHRA, CDR2 YSYEKL. CDR3 length: 16 residues. The CDR3 DNA reads TGCGCCAGCAGCCAAGCCTGGACGGAGGTGGGTTATGGCTACACCTTC. Translation: CASSQAWTEVGYGYTF.